One sample yielded the 20 T cell receptor beta chains listed below, sequenced in a study of cytomegalovirus exposure and HLA in healthy donors (dated by TCRdb to between 2016 and 2019). The library relied on the immunoSEQ multiplex PCR assay. The multiplex PCR relied on a mix of 60 forward primers for TCR Vbeta segments and 13 reverse primers for TCR Jbeta segments. Imported from immuneACCESS, the table was reduced by TCRdb to in-frame sequences with V and J called. These copies leave out some clones; in studies compared against another copy, an unresolved V gene accounts for under half, and the cause of the remainder is not known. This sample has roughly 100,000 clones in its table, and roughly four fifths of those were observed once. About 3.8% of the sample rests with the top ten. Sequencing input: PBMCs. These TCRs come from a man between 50 and 59 years old in good health and CMV-seronegative.

V gene TRBV28 combines with J gene TRBJ2-5; 10 bases line up with TRBD2. With V trimmed by 3 bases and J by 2 bases, 18 bases remained unmatched. CDR1 MDHEN and CDR2 SYDVKM come from the germline V gene. There are 20 residues in the CDR3. CDR3 region: CASSFSWASGSLGGQETQYF. In DNA, the CDR3 is TGTGCCAGCAGTTTTTCTTGGGCTAGCGGGAGTCTAGGGGGACAAGAGACCCAGTACTTC.

This chain joins TRBV18 and TRBJ2-4; 7 positions agree with TRBD2. This CDR3 comprises 13 residues. Germline V gene sequence: CDR1 KGHSH, CDR2 LQKENI. With 6 bases clipped from V and 9 bases from J, the junction kept 8 bases outside the gene matches. The CDR3 reads CASSPGGESIQYF. The CDR3 nucleotides read TGTGCCAGCTCCCCGGGGGGTGAGAGCATTCAGTACTTC.

The V call is TRBV2, the J call TRBJ2-1; 10 bases are a match to TRBD1. J gave up 7 bases and V 7 bases, and 7 bases lay outside the gene matches. The V gene's germline CDR1 is SNHLY and CDR2 FYNNEI. The CDR3 runs 14 residues. The CDR3 loop reads CASNGQGGSNEQFF. CDR3 coding DNA: TGTGCCAGCAATGGACAGGGGGGCTCGAATGAGCAGTTCTTC. The full variable domain, with the rest looked up from reference TRBV2 and TRBJ2-1, is EPEVTQTPSHQVTQMGQEVILRCVPISNHLYFYWYRQILGQKVEFLVSFYNNEISEKSEIFDDQFSVERPDGSNFTLKIRSTKLEDSAMYFCASNGQGGSNEQFFGPGTRLTVL.

Here the CDR3 reads CASDGAGGPYEQYF. The CDR3, as DNA: TGTGCCAGCGACGGAGCGGGAGGACCCTACGAGCAGTACTTC. The chain uses TRBV2 and TRBJ2-7; 9 bases align to TRBD2. V was clipped by 8 bases and J by 2 bases; unmatched bases: 7. The CDR3 consists of 14 residues. CDR1 and CDR2 from the germline V gene are SNHLY and FYNNEI.

V usage is TRBV2 and J usage is TRBJ2-2; the match to TRBD2 covers 8 bases. After removal of 3 bases from V and 5 bases from J, the junction contained 5 bases not matched to a gene. The CDR3 loop spans 15 amino acids. CDR1 is SNHLY, CDR2 FYNNEI, per germline. The CDR3 loop is CASSEEGTRTGELFF. As DNA, the CDR3 is TGTGCCAGCAGTGAGGAGGGGACTAGAACCGGGGAGCTGTTTTTT.

The chain joins TRBV7-3 to TRBJ2-1; the match to TRBD2 covers 9 bases. Germline V CDR1 and CDR2: SGHTA, FQGTGA. V lost 4 bases, J lost 1 base, and 8 bases stayed unmatched. This CDR3 has 17 amino acids. CDR3 residues: CASSSPYSGSSYNEQFF. The CDR3 DNA is TGTGCCAGCAGCTCGCCCTATAGCGGGAGTTCCTACAATGAGCAGTTCTTC.

J is TRBJ1-5 and V is TRBV6-1; 8 positions match TRBD1. Per the germline V gene, CDR1 is MNHNS and CDR2 is SASEGT. With V trimmed by 3 bases and J by 0 bases, 1 base remained unmatched. The CDR3 totals 15 residues. The DNA for the CDR3 is TGTGCCAGCAGTGAGGGACAGGTTAGCAATCAGCCCCAGCATTTT. Translating gives CASSEGQVSNQPQHF.

This chain links TRBV7-9 with TRBJ1-1, with D maybe TRBD1 (5 bases). Trimming left V 4 bases short and J 1 base short, with 7 bases between. This CDR3 region has 13 residues. Germline V gives CDR1 SEHNR, CDR2 FQNEAQ (reference sequence). CDR3 region: CASSSTGNTEAFF. CDR3 DNA sequence: TGTGCCAGCAGCTCAACAGGGAACACTGAAGCTTTCTTT.

The chain joins TRBV9 to TRBJ2-2, with 10 positions matching TRBD2. The CDR3 is 17 residues long. CDR1 and CDR2 (germline): SGDLS, YYNGEE. With 2 bases clipped from V and 5 bases from J, the junction kept 9 bases outside the gene matches. The CDR3 is CASSVSASGGLTGELFF. CDR3 nucleotide sequence: TGTGCCAGCAGCGTGTCAGCTAGCGGGGGACTAACCGGGGAGCTGTTTTTT.

The V call is TRBV6-6, the J call TRBJ2-2, with 10 bases fitting TRBD1. The CDR3 extends over 16 amino acids. The V and J ends lost 3 bases and 6 bases, in that order; junction bases with no gene match: 7. Looked up from germline, CDR1 is MNHNY and CDR2 is SVGAGI (reference sequence). The CDR3, as DNA: TGTGCCAGCAGTTATCTCGACAGGGGGCCCGCCGGGGAGCTGTTTTTT. Translated, it gives CASSYLDRGPAGELFF.

The V call is TRBV29-1, the J call TRBJ2-7, with 9 positions matching TRBD1. This CDR3 contains 12 residues. The V segment lost 4 bases and the J segment 6 bases; nucleotides outside the gene matches: 4. Germline CDR1 SQVTM, CDR2 ANQGSEA. The CDR3 here is CSVGTGVREQYF. CDR3 in DNA: TGCAGCGTTGGGACAGGGGTTCGCGAGCAGTACTTC.

The V call is TRBV5-6, the J call TRBJ1-5, with D possibly being TRBD1 (6 bases). The CDR3 length is 14 residues. Trimming pared 4 bases from V and 4 bases from J, leaving 12 bases between. Germline CDR1 SGHDT, CDR2 YYEEEE. CDR3 sequence: CASSLGQSNQPQHF. The CDR3 DNA is TGTGCCAGCAGCCTTGGACAGTCTAATCAGCCCCAGCATTTT.

The genes are TRBV11-2 and TRBJ1-2, with D perhaps TRBD1 (5 bases). The CDR3 spans 14 residues. Trimming took off 0 bases at V and 8 bases at J, with 13 bases between the two ends. CDR1 SGHAT and CDR2 FQNNGV come from the germline V gene. CDR3 residues: CASSLDRAGGGYTF. As DNA, the CDR3 is TGTGCCAGCAGCTTAGACAGGGCAGGTGGAGGCTACACCTTC.

This clone was counted only a few times. This rearrangement joins TRBV28 to TRBJ1-1, with TRBD1 matching 7 bases. The CDR3 consists of 13 residues. Germline V CDR1 and CDR2: MDHEN, SYDVKM. Trimming took 7 bases from V and 9 from J; bases not matched to a gene: 11. CDR3 in amino acids: CASTRQGSIQAFF. The CDR3 DNA is TGTGCCAGCACCAGACAGGGCTCGATTCAAGCTTTCTTT.

This clone was counted only a few times. V usage is TRBV28 and J usage is TRBJ1-2, with D possibly being TRBD1 (6 bases). V was shortened by 6 bases and J by 2 bases, with 13 bases between the two germline ends. Germline CDR1 is MDHEN and CDR2 is SYDVKM. The CDR3 runs 14 residues. The CDR3 is CASRRPGTNYGYTF. The CDR3 DNA sequence: TGTGCCAGCAGGCGACCAGGGACAAACTATGGCTACACCTTC.

This chain joins TRBV9 and TRBJ2-2, with no clear D. Germline V gene data show CDR1 as SGDLS and CDR2 as YYNGEE. V lost 0 bases to trimming and J lost 5 bases, with 20 bases between them. This CDR3 comprises 18 residues. CDR3 in DNA: TGTGCCAGCAGCGTAGACGGTCGGGTACTGTCAGCAACCGGGGAGCTGTTTTTT. Translated, it gives CASSVDGRVLSATGELFF.

The V and J genes are TRBV4-2 and TRBJ2-7, with 10 bases matching TRBD2. Germline trimming cut 4 bases from V and 1 base from J; bases unmatched to any gene: 4. The CDR3 runs 15 residues. The germline V gene encodes CDR1 LGHNA and CDR2 YNFKEQ. The CDR3 nucleotides read TGTGCCAGCAGCCCTGGACTAGCGGCTTCCTACGAGCAGTACTTC. It yields the protein CASSPGLAASYEQYF.

This clone showed up just a few times. V usage is TRBV6-1 and J usage is TRBJ1-2; D is unresolved. Germline-derived CDR1 and CDR2 are MNHNS and SASEGT. This CDR3 is 16 amino acids long. V lost 3 bases and J lost 2, with 16 bases in between. The CDR3 region has the DNA TGTGCCAGCAGTGAGTTGTCGTTGAGGGCAAACTATGGCTACACCTTC. It is translated as CASSELSLRANYGYTF.

The V call is TRBV6-1, the J call TRBJ2-2, with 8 bases lining up with TRBD1. Germline V gene sequence: CDR1 MNHNS, CDR2 SASEGT. V gave up 7 bases and J gave up 0 bases; unmatched junction bases: 4. The CDR3 runs to 15 residues. For the CDR3, the DNA is TGTGCCAGCAAATTACAGGGGGCGAACACCGGGGAGCTGTTTTTT. This sequence encodes CASKLQGANTGELFF.

The J gene is TRBJ2-7, the V gene TRBV4-3, with a possible D match to TRBD2 (5 bases). V lost 3 bases and J 9 bases, leaving 21 bases between the germline ends. The CDR3 runs 15 residues. Germline V gene data show CDR1 as LGHNA and CDR2 as YSLEER. The CDR3 loop is CASSHTGEGSAPQYF. The CDR3 DNA reads as TGCGCCAGCAGCCATACCGGCGAAGGGAGCGCGCCGCAGTACTTC.